These T cell receptor beta chains were read from a single sample in a study of blood T cell repertoires in COVID-19. Libraries were prepared by immunoSEQ multiplex PCR; TCRdb keeps only in-frame clonotypes and omits some of them. The sample consists of around 20,000 clones, approximately 90% of them appearing once. The sequenced material came from peripheral blood. The receptor set was obtained from a human donor in a cohort sampled during active COVID-19. The donor label of this sample is uncertain. The conserved cysteine and the conserved F or W are not part of the CDR3 here. The order of the fields is V gene, J gene, CDR3 protein.

>TRBV3-1/TRBV3-2|TRBJ2-1
ASSPLAGGPYNEQF
>TRBV7-6|TRBJ2-7
ASSLETSGSYEQY
>TRBV5-4|TRBJ2-5
AGRDNLQETQY
>TRBV28|TRBJ1-1
ASSSGHRLNTEAF
>TRBV9|TRBJ2-1
ASSVSGRSSYNEQF
>TRBV12-5|TRBJ2-1
ASGSHAAERGVQF
>TRBV5-8|TRBJ2-2
ASSRSWLGLDTGELF
>TRBV11-3|TRBJ2-1
ASSLEGTSGSDEQF
>TRBV30|TRBJ2-3
AWNRADTQY
>TRBV5-4|TRBJ1-6
ASSLEGLSPLH
>TRBV18|TRBJ2-5
ASSPYVSGMETQY
>TRBV11-3|TRBJ2-1
ASSLESSYNEQF
>TRBV27|TRBJ1-1
ASSFIGTGNTEAF
>TRBV6-6|TRBJ2-7
ASTSRTPEQY
>TRBV7-6|TRBJ1-1
ASSLDQNTEAF
>TRBV10-3|TRBJ1-2
AISESDRGSGYT
>TRBV6-5|TRBJ2-5
ASSYSSGGRRETQY
>TRBV7-9|TRBJ1-1
ASSRPVDTEAF
>TRBV29-1|TRBJ2-3
SGRDRGEGTDTQY
>TRBV4-2|TRBJ2-1
ASSQELAGLYNEQF
>TRBV9|TRBJ2-1
ASSPELVSSYNEQF
>TRBV5-6|TRBJ2-1
ASSRLVAYNEQF
>TRBV25-1|TRBJ1-3
ASRSRTNTIY
>TRBV30|TRBJ1-1
AWSGLGEPAF
>TRBV11-2|TRBJ2-3
ASSFRAGQDTQY
>TRBV11-3|TRBJ1-1
ASSPTRRGTEAF
>TRBV10-2|TRBJ2-3
ASSESGKGAGRSDTQY
>TRBV18|TRBJ2-3
ASSPGLAGVDTQY
>TRBV29-1|TRBJ1-2
SVAQGTGIYGYT
>TRBV2|TRBJ2-3
ASRVAGGLTDTQY
>TRBV30|TRBJ2-5
AWRDRPGAQY
>TRBV6-5|TRBJ1-1
ASRGRNRGNTEAF
>TRBV6-5|TRBJ2-2
AIRANTGELF
>TRBV10-3|TRBJ1-5
AISQGNQPQH
>TRBV28|TRBJ2-4
ASSPGLAGFVLAKNIQY
>TRBV28|TRBJ2-1
ASSLPGGLNNEQF
>TRBV15|TRBJ2-1
ATSRDASSYNEQF
>TRBV11-3|TRBJ1-1
ASSTYTGDPEAF
>TRBV12-5|TRBJ2-1
ASGLGGEQF
>TRBV3-1/TRBV3-2|TRBJ2-3
ASSRKAGVVTGTDTQY
>TRBV2|TRBJ2-5
ASSDWGRVGAQETQY
>TRBV5-6|TRBJ1-6
ASSGTGYGNSYNSPLH
>TRBV28|TRBJ2-1
ASSLSSWLAGGLEQF
>TRBV11-3|TRBJ2-7
ASSFLLGAGVAYEQY
>TRBV7-9|TRBJ1-3
ASSPRDKGNTIY
>TRBV4-2|TRBJ2-5
ASSQGTSGQETQY
>TRBV5-4|TRBJ2-1
ASSPTSGSYNEQF
>TRBV7-9|TRBJ2-1
ASAEIDNEQF
>TRBV5-1|TRBJ2-7
ASSEAGTGAYEQY
>TRBV20-1|TRBJ2-1
SARVSNEQF
>TRBV19|TRBJ1-4
ASSIVRGGATNEKLF
>TRBV12-5|TRBJ2-1
ASGLGLAGDYNEQF
>TRBV6-5|TRBJ1-1
ASNEFQGFDTEAF
>TRBV5-4|TRBJ2-1
ASSLLAGWGYNEQF
>TRBV19|TRBJ2-5
ASKTSGEETQY
>TRBV10-1|TRBJ2-1
ASSPRVAAYNEQF
>TRBV7-9|TRBJ2-3
ASSLRRVEGDTQY